This T cell receptor beta chain stems from a study of blood T cells in healthy people across ages (dated by TCRdb to 2013 to 2016). About the full investigation: Template switching captured roughly one uniquely barcoded TCR beta cDNA molecule per two T cells in model experiments. Using deep sequencing normalized with unique cDNA molecular identifiers, the study measured how TCR beta repertoire diversity changes with age. The donors were split into four age groups: young (average around 16 years), middle-aged (roughly 39), aged (around 67) and long-lived (more than 80). Donors of different ages were randomly distributed across sequencing lanes to avoid experimental bias. The study analyzed two additional independent replicas of 1 million unique cDNA reads from the same blood draw for two donors, one aged 18 to 30 and one aged 80 or older.

This clonotype was detected only a few times. Its specific antigen is unknown. No much larger clone is present one base from it, and per-base qualities are unavailable. Trimming accounts for 4 bases at V and 4 bases at J, while the number of junction bases matched to no gene is 9. Sequences ENHRY (CDR1) and SYGVKD (CDR2) are obtained from the germline V gene. Including cysteine and phenylalanine, the CDR3 has 16 amino acids. The retained sequence is limited to the CDR3, 48 bases, with the frame set at the first base. Library generation was performed with 5' RACE. Sequencing instrument: Illumina HiSeq 2500. A second PCR of about 6 to 11 cycles was performed with a sample-barcoded 5' primer and a J-beta primer mix. A template-switch 5' adaptor carrying 12 random nucleotides introduced a unique molecular identifier onto each TCR beta cDNA molecule. Each sample yielded at least 2.5 million CDR3-containing paired-end reads. First-strand cDNA was synthesized from all RNA with the Mint cDNA synthesis kit, primed by a TRBC-specific oligonucleotide. All cDNA was treated with uracil-DNA glycosylase and then went through a first 18-cycle PCR with the universal primers M1SS and BC2_uni_R. Turning to the authors' computational methods: Normalization of each sample was performed by random selection of 1 million high-quality reads, each carrying a distinct molecular identifier. Instead of being binned into consensus sequences, reads with shared molecular identifiers were discarded. MiTCR, set to a Q25 quality threshold and the strictest error-elimination algorithm, was used for CDR3 identification, clonotype clustering and error correction. A nonparametric unseen species model using Euler transformation provided a lower-bound estimate of total TCR beta diversity. Using fastp at Q25 and MiXCR, TCRdb reprocessed the public reads and kept productive beta chains. Each CDR3 protein gets just one entry, which takes the most common genes and DNA from the rows behind it. TCRdb assigned the V and J calls; the authors' analysis was not used. This sample holds around 1,000,000 distinct CDR3 sequences; 35% to 40% were observed only once. The ten largest clonotypes hold roughly 13% of the sample.

Donors were about 36 systemically healthy Caucasian individuals from Russia aged 6 to 90 years. Each donor gave 8 to 10 milliliters of peripheral blood, collected into EDTA-treated Vacutainer tubes. Ficoll-Paque density-gradient centrifugation was used to isolate PBMCs, with at least 7 million obtained per sample. Total RNA, at least 6 micrograms per sample, was extracted from PBMCs with Trizol reagent. For every donor, flow cytometry on a PBMC aliquot measured the percentage of naive CD45RAhigh/CD27high T cells. Findings and caveats that apply to the study as a whole: Because the CMV infection status of the donors was unknown, age-related changes in expanded clonotypes may potentially have been confounded. As age increased, observed TCR beta diversity per million T cells dropped in a roughly linear way, and a significant reduction was already evident by age around 41. Because profiling used bulk unsorted PBMCs, naive and antigen-experienced compartments could not be compared conclusively. Estimates of total diversity from one million sequenced T cells were regarded as lower bounds and underestimates. The long-lived group showed more naive CD4+ T cells, fewer expanded clones and increased TCR diversity than the aged group, suggesting age selection. There was a strong correlation between observed TCR beta diversity and the percentage of naive T cells measured by flow cytometry.

Source material: blood. The V and J genes are TRBV10-3 and TRBJ1-2; TRBD1 fits 10 bases in the junction. The receptor's source is a man between 18 and 29 years old in good health. CDR3 sequence: CAISATMGQGIYGYTF. The nucleotides read TGTGCCATCAGTGCTACAATGGGACAGGGGATCTATGGCTACACCTTC.